Below are 28 T cell receptor beta chains sequenced from a single sample in a study of CD4 T cells in relation to SARS-CoV-2 and coronaviruses. The unexposed donors gave CD4+ T cells in about 2011-2018, prior to COVID-19. The protocol was immunoSEQ multiplex PCR, while the TCRdb copy is restricted to in-frame clones and leaves out a portion. The sample holds some 65,000 clones, around 87% seen once. Sequencing used memory CD4+ T cells from PBMCs. These receptor sequences come from a human donor in good health.

Written as DNA, the CDR3 is TGTGCCAGTAGTGACAGGGGGCGCGGGCGTCAGCCCCAGCATTTT. Translating gives CASSDRGRGRQPQHF. V and J are TRBV19 and TRBJ1-5; 10 bases match TRBD1. The germline V gene encodes CDR1 LNHDA and CDR2 SQIVND (reference sequence). J gave up 6 bases and V 5 bases, and 7 bases lay outside the gene matches. This CDR3 comprises 15 residues.

CDR3 loop: CASSDGSNQPQHF. CDR3 nucleotides: TGTGCCAGCAGTGATGGTAGCAATCAGCCCCAGCATTTT. V is TRBV2 and J is TRBJ1-5; D ambiguous. The CDR3 is made up of 13 amino acids. Germline V gene lookup returns CDR1 SNHLY and CDR2 FYNNEI. V dropped 3 bases and J dropped 0 bases, with 3 bases sitting between them.

Only a few counts were recorded for this clone. This sequence joins TRBV5-1 and TRBJ2-2; TRBD1 matches 7 bases. The CDR3 is made up of 15 amino acids. The J segment lost 1 base and the V segment lost 1 base, leaving 1 base of the junction unmatched. Germline lookup yields CDR1 SGHRS and CDR2 YFSETQ. The CDR3 region has the DNA TGCGCCAGCAGCTTGACAGGGGAGAACACCGGGGAGCTGTTTTTT. Its translation: CASSLTGENTGELFF.

This rearrangement joins TRBV28 to TRBJ2-1; perhaps TRBD2 as D (5 bases). The V end was cut by 2 bases, the J end by 7 bases, with 12 bases between. The CDR3 is made up of 14 amino acids. The germline V gene has CDR1 MDHEN and CDR2 SYDVKM. CDR3 protein: CASSLHGGRNEQFF. The CDR3 DNA follows: TGTGCCAGCAGTTTACACGGAGGCCGAAATGAGCAGTTCTTC.

The chain combines TRBV7-3 with TRBJ2-1; 7 positions agree with TRBD2. J lost 6 bases, V lost 5 bases, and 13 bases had no gene match. CDR3 size: 16 residues. Germline V gene data show CDR1 as SGHTA and CDR2 as FQGTGA. The CDR3 DNA reads as TGTGCCAGCAGCCCACTTGGAGGGAGGGCCCTCAATGAGCAGTTCTTC. Its translation: CASSPLGGRALNEQFF.

In DNA, the CDR3 is TGTGCCAGCAGCCCCTCCGGACAGCACCCCGATACGCAGTATTTT. It codes for CASSPSGQHPDTQYF. The gene calls are TRBV7-9 and TRBJ2-3; maybe TRBD1 (6 bases). CDR3 length: 15 residues. Germline V gene sequence: CDR1 SEHNR, CDR2 FQNEAQ (reference sequence). Trimming took 5 bases from V and 6 from J, leaving 18 bases between them.

The rearrangement links TRBV18 to TRBJ1-5; D is perhaps TRBD1 (6 bases). Trimming stripped 3 bases from V and 6 bases from J, with 15 bases between. The CDR3 runs 15 residues. Germline V gene sequence: CDR1 KGHSH, CDR2 LQKENI. CDR3 region: CASSPDRWGGQPQHF. The CDR3 region has the DNA TGTGCCAGCTCACCCGACAGGTGGGGTGGTCAGCCCCAGCATTTT.

The V and J genes are TRBV5-4 and TRBJ2-7; 12 bases match TRBD1. The CDR3 consists of 15 residues. Trimming took 3 bases from V and 4 from J; bases not matched to a gene: 5. CDR1 and CDR2 (germline): SGHNT, YYREEE (reference sequence). CDR3 residues: CASSWGQGAFYEQYF. CDR3 coding DNA: TGTGCCAGCAGCTGGGGACAGGGGGCGTTTTACGAGCAGTACTTC.

The chain couples TRBV28 to TRBJ1-1; 8 bases are shared with TRBD1. J lost 0 bases, V lost 6 bases, and 6 bases had no gene match. This CDR3 region has 15 residues. The germline CDR1 and CDR2 sequences are MDHEN and SYDVKM. For the CDR3, the DNA is TGTGCCAGCAGGGGGGACAGGTTCCTGAACACTGAAGCTTTCTTT. Its protein product is CASRGDRFLNTEAFF.

This clone was recorded once. CDR3 amino acids: CASSYSAQGDYGYTF. CDR3 coding DNA: TGTGCCAGCAGTTACTCGGCCCAGGGGGACTATGGCTACACCTTC. The chain recombines TRBV6-6 with TRBJ1-2; 7 bases line up with TRBD1. The CDR3 length is 15 residues. The germline V gene encodes CDR1 MNHNY and CDR2 SVGAGI (reference sequence). The junction had 4 bases not matched to a gene; V was cut back by 0 bases and J by 3 bases.

This sequence joins TRBV5-6 and TRBJ1-5; a weak D match, TRBD1 (5 bases). V gave up 2 bases and J gave up 6 bases, with 6 bases separating them. From germline, CDR1 is SGHDT and CDR2 YYEEEE. The CDR3 runs 12 residues. In nucleotides, the CDR3 is TGTGCCAGCAGCTTCGGGGGTCAGCCCCAGCATTTT. This translates into CASSFGGQPQHF.

This clone was seen just once. The V gene is TRBV7-9, the J gene TRBJ2-7; D is uncertain. Germline lookup yields CDR1 SEHNR and CDR2 FQNEAQ (reference sequence). The V gene lost 4 bases and the J gene lost 7 bases, with 8 bases spanning the gap. There are 11 residues in the CDR3. CDR3 DNA sequence: TGTGCCAGCAGCTCGGCGTGGGAGCAGTACTTC. Residues: CASSSAWEQYF.

The rearrangement links TRBV6-5 to TRBJ1-5, with TRBD1 matching over 7 bases. This CDR3 is 15 amino acids long. Germline V CDR1 and CDR2: MNHEY, SVGAGI. Losses at the gene ends were 6 bases for V and 6 bases for J; bases not matched to a gene: 11. The CDR3 is CASSRSNRGTQPQHF. CDR3 nucleotide sequence: TGTGCCAGCAGCCGCTCTAACAGGGGAACTCAGCCCCAGCATTTT.

The chain employs TRBV6-2 or TRBV6-3 and TRBJ2-1; D is uncertain. Germline V gene data show CDR1 as MNHEY and CDR2 as SVGEGT. CDR3 length: 15 amino acids. Trimming took 5 bases from V and 7 from J, leaving 18 bases between them. DNA of the CDR3: TGTGCCAGCAGTCGAAAGGGTTGGTTGTTGAATGAGCAGTTCTTC. The encoded protein is CASSRKGWLLNEQFF.

The sample holds one count of this clone. The V call is TRBV30, the J call TRBJ1-2, with TRBD1 identical over 9 bases. After removal of 6 bases from V and 4 bases from J, the junction contained 6 bases not matched to a gene. CDR3 length equals 13 residues. Per the germline V gene, CDR1 is GTSNPN and CDR2 is SVGIG (reference sequence). In nucleotides, the CDR3 is TGTGCCTGTACAGGGGGCGTGGGCTATGGCTACACCTTC. It encodes CACTGGVGYGYTF.

This clone was seen just once. A read error may produce the germline difference seen at one junction end. V usage is TRBV6-5 and J usage is TRBJ1-2; perhaps TRBD1 as D (5 bases). This CDR3 is built from 14 residues. Germline values: CDR1 MNHEY, CDR2 SVGAGI. CDR3 loop: CASSYRGTTFKNFF. CDR3 coding DNA: TGTGCCAGCAGTTATAGGGGCACCACCTTCAAAAACTTCTTC.

The CDR3 is CASSFETQGREQYF. CDR3 bases: TGTGCCAGCAGCTTTGAAACTCAGGGTCGCGAGCAGTACTTC. This chain uses TRBV5-6 with TRBJ2-7; weak D call: TRBD1 (5 bases). The CDR3 consists of 14 residues. The germline V gene encodes CDR1 SGHDT and CDR2 YYEEEE. V lost 2 bases, J lost 6 bases, and 15 bases lay in between.

For the CDR3, the DNA is TGTGCCTCCACCCAACTTGCCTACAATGAGCAGTTCTTC. It codes for CASTQLAYNEQFF. The chain carries TRBV30 and TRBJ2-1; D ambiguous. The CDR3 spans 13 residues. Between the trimmed V and J ends, which lost 7 bases and 2 bases, there was a span of 12 bases. Germline V gives CDR1 GTSNPN, CDR2 SVGIG (reference sequence).

The chain uses TRBV4-2 and TRBJ1-2, with 9 bases lining up with TRBD1. This CDR3 has 16 amino acids. Germline loops: CDR1 LGHNA, CDR2 YNFKEQ. The junction had 7 bases not matched to a gene; V was cut back by 0 bases and J by 5 bases. In DNA, the CDR3 is TGTGCCAGCAGCCAAGATTCGACGGACAGGGGTTATGGCTACACCTTC. Its protein product is CASSQDSTDRGYGYTF.

This CDR3 is CASTGGLKYNEQFF. The CDR3 DNA reads TGTGCCAGCACGGGGGGCCTGAAGTACAATGAGCAGTTCTTC. The chain carries TRBV9 and TRBJ2-1, with a possible D match to TRBD2 (7 bases). V lost 6 bases and J lost 4, with 14 bases in between. This CDR3 region has 14 residues. CDR1 SGDLS and CDR2 YYNGEE come from the germline V gene.

The V and J genes are TRBV2 and TRBJ2-3, with 13 bases identical to TRBD2. The CDR3 has 20 residues. The V gene's germline CDR1 is SNHLY and CDR2 FYNNEI. J gave up 2 bases and V 6 bases, and 17 bases lay outside the gene matches. CDR3: CASSPNYPGLAGRNTDTQYF. The CDR3 region has the DNA TGTGCCAGCAGCCCTAACTACCCGGGACTAGCGGGGAGAAACACAGATACGCAGTATTTT. Supplemented by reference TRBV2 and TRBJ2-3, the full variable domain reads EPEVTQTPSHQVTQMGQEVILRCVPISNHLYFYWYRQILGQKVEFLVSFYNNEISEKSEIFDDQFSVERPDGSNFTLKIRSTKLEDSAMYFCASSPNYPGLAGRNTDTQYFGPGTRLTVL.

This chain links TRBV11-3 with TRBJ2-1; 7 nucleotides line up with TRBD2. Germline V CDR1 and CDR2: SGHNT, YENEEA. Losses at the gene ends were 4 bases for V and 6 bases for J; bases not matched to a gene: 6. The CDR3 runs 14 residues. DNA for the CDR3: TGTGCCAGCAGCTCGTGGGCGGGAGCCAATGAGCAGTTCTTC. Protein sequence: CASSSWAGANEQFF.

CDR3 sequence: CASSEIGGTLEQYF. The CDR3 bases are TGTGCCAGCAGTGAAATCGGCGGCACCTTGGAGCAGTACTTC. The chain links TRBV6-1 to TRBJ2-7; D call uncertain. The CDR3 is 14 residues long. Per the germline V gene, CDR1 is MNHNS and CDR2 is SASEGT. V dropped 2 bases and J dropped 7 bases, with 15 bases sitting between them.

The rearrangement links TRBV5-1 to TRBJ1-6, with no clear D. The V gene lost 0 bases and the J gene lost 0 bases, with 10 bases spanning the gap. The CDR3 is 17 amino acids. Germline V gene lookup returns CDR1 SGHRS and CDR2 YFSETQ. CDR3 sequence: CASSLVDLSSYNSPLHF. Here the CDR3 DNA reads TGCGCCAGCAGCTTGGTCGATCTGAGCTCCTATAATTCACCCCTCCACTTT.

Notes on this clone: Other DNA sequences from this sample encode an identical CDR3 as well. The genes are TRBV6-1 and TRBJ1-2, with TRBD1 as a possible D gene (5 bases). Trimming stripped 1 base from V and 3 bases from J, with 12 bases between. The germline gives CDR1 MNHNS, CDR2 SASEGT. This CDR3 has 15 amino acids. CDR3 loop: CASSEGRDGYYGYTF. In DNA, the CDR3 is TGTGCCAGCAGTGAAGGACGGGACGGATACTATGGCTACACCTTC.

The V and J genes are TRBV28 and TRBJ1-2, with D possibly TRBD1 on 6 matching bases. CDR1 is MDHEN, CDR2 SYDVKM, per germline. V was pared by 2 bases and J by 8 bases, with 12 bases between. This CDR3 region has 13 residues. DNA for the CDR3: TGTGCCAGCAGTTTAAGGGGGTTCTGGGGCTACACCTTC. This sequence encodes CASSLRGFWGYTF.

V gene TRBV5-1 combines with J gene TRBJ2-2, with D tentatively TRBD2 (5 bases). V was pared by 7 bases and J by 0 bases, with 10 bases between. The CDR3 extends over 14 amino acids. The germline gives CDR1 SGHRS, CDR2 YFSETQ. The CDR3 region has the DNA TGCGCCAGCCGGTCGGGGACGAACACCGGGGAGCTGTTTTTT. This sequence encodes CASRSGTNTGELFF.

V is TRBV5-1 and J is TRBJ2-1; 9 nucleotides line up with TRBD2. Germline V lookup: CDR1 SGHRS, CDR2 YFSETQ. The junction had 13 bases not matched to a gene; V was cut back by 5 bases and J by 7 bases. There are 16 residues in the CDR3. CDR3: CASSKGLANGQNEQFF. The DNA for the CDR3 is TGCGCCAGCAGTAAGGGACTAGCCAACGGGCAGAATGAGCAGTTCTTC.